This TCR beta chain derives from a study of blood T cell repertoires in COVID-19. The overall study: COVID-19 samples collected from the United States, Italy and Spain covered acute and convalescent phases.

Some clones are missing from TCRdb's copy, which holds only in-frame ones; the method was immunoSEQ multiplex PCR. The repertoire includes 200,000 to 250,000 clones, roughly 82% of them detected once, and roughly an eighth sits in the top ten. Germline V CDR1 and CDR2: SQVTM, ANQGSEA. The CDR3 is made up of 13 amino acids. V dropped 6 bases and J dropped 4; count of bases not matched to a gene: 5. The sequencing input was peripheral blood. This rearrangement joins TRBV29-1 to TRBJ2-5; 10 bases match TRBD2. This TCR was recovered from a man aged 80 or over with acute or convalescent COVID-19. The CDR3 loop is CSVLSGGRETQYF. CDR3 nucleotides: TGCAGCGTGCTTAGCGGGGGGAGAGAGACCCAGTACTTC.